These T cell receptor beta chains were read from a single sample in a study of patients and donors after allogeneic stem cell transplantation. TCRdb independently ran MiXCR on the RT-PCR reads; one entry per CDR3 protein. The sample holds 190,000 or so distinct CDR3 sequences, less than 50% seen once. Sequencing used blood, either unsorted or a sorted T cell fraction (not recorded which). These receptor sequences come from a human donor who was either an allogeneic HSCT recipient or a stem cell or donor lymphocyte infusion donor (not recorded which). It is not recorded whose cells these are; they may come from a transplant donor. Each CDR3 is given with its conserved first and last residue. D genes are given only for firm matches. Part of the rows lack a size; the others show once, few, many or a class for expanded clones.

CDR3 DNA,CDR3 protein,clone size,V gene,D gene,J gene
TGTGCCAGCAGCCCCGAGGAAGGCACAGATACGCAGTATTTT,CASSPEEGTDTQYF,-,TRBV7-9,-,TRBJ2-3
TGTGCCAGCAGGGCAACAGGGGCGGTCCAGGGGCCCCAGCATTTT,CASRATGAVQGPQHF,few,TRBV27,TRBD1,TRBJ1-5
TGTGCCAGCAGTTTTTACAGGGGCAATCAGCCCCAGCATTTT,CASSFYRGNQPQHF,-,TRBV28,-,TRBJ1-5
TGTGCCAGCAGATACGGACAGGGCGCGCATGGCACTGAAGCTTTCTTT,CASRYGQGAHGTEAFF,-,TRBV27,TRBD1,TRBJ1-1
TGTGCCAGCAGCTTGGCAGGGGGATTTCAGCCCCAGCATTTT,CASSLAGGFQPQHF,-,TRBV5-6,TRBD1,TRBJ1-5
TGTGCCAGCAGCGTAGTACCCGCGAGCACAGATACGCAGTATTTT,CASSVVPASTDTQYF,-,TRBV9,-,TRBJ2-3
TGCAGTGCTAGAAAGACCCCTTCACTATATAATTCACCCCTCCACTTT,CSARKTPSLYNSPLHF,-,TRBV20-1,-,TRBJ1-6
TGTGCCAGCAGTCCCCACAGGAACGGGAACTATGGCTACACCTTC,CASSPHRNGNYGYTF,few,TRBV12-3/TRBV12-4,-,TRBJ1-2
TGTGCCAGCGGCCCACAGGACACTGAAGCTTTCTTT,CASGPQDTEAFF,-,TRBV7-9,-,TRBJ1-1
TGCAGTGCTGGGGACAGGTCCTCTGGAAACACCATATATTTT,CSAGDRSSGNTIYF,-,TRBV20-1,TRBD1,TRBJ1-3
TGCAGTGCTTGGGACAACCGCTCAGGTGGCTACACCTTC,CSAWDNRSGGYTF,-,TRBV20-1,-,TRBJ1-2
TGTGCCAGCAGCTCCCGACAGGGGGGGTCCTACAATGAGCAGTTCTTC,CASSSRQGGSYNEQFF,few,TRBV5-4,TRBD1,TRBJ2-1
TGTGCCAGCAGTGCTGGGGACAGGGGGAAAAACATTCAGTACTTC,CASSAGDRGKNIQYF,-,TRBV25-1,TRBD1,TRBJ2-4
TGCAGTGCCGAAAGTGACAGGGGGAATGAAAAACTGTTTTTT,CSAESDRGNEKLFF,-,TRBV20-1,TRBD1,TRBJ1-4
TGTGCCAGCAGCCGCCGAGAGACCCAGTACTTC,CASSRRETQYF,-,TRBV6-2/TRBV6-3,-,TRBJ2-5
TGTGCCTGGACCCTCACCATACAGACTAACTATGGCTACACCTTC,CAWTLTIQTNYGYTF,-,TRBV30,-,TRBJ1-2
TGCAGTGCTAGCGTCAGAGCCTCCTACGAGCAGTACTTC,CSASVRASYEQYF,-,TRBV20-1,-,TRBJ2-7
TGTGCCAGCAGTTTAAGGCAGAACTACGAGCAGTACTTC,CASSLRQNYEQYF,-,TRBV12-3/TRBV12-4,-,TRBJ2-7
TGTGCCAGCAGCAAGTCACCGGGGGAGACCCAGTACTTC,CASSKSPGETQYF,-,TRBV3-1,-,TRBJ2-5
TGTGCCAGCAGCTTAACGCCGGGATATAGCAATCAGCCCCAGCATTTT,CASSLTPGYSNQPQHF,-,TRBV7-2,-,TRBJ1-5
TGCGCCAGCAGCGTCCGGGACCCCTATGGCTACACCTTC,CASSVRDPYGYTF,-,TRBV5-1,-,TRBJ1-2
TGTGCCATCGGGATCCAGGGCGGCAATCAGCCCCAGCATTTT,CAIGIQGGNQPQHF,few,TRBV10-3,-,TRBJ1-5
TGCGCCAGCAGCTCAAGGGTCAAGAACACTGAAGCTTTCTTT,CASSSRVKNTEAFF,-,TRBV5-1,-,TRBJ1-1
TGTGCCAGCAGCCAAGATTACTACGAGCAGTACTTC,CASSQDYYEQYF,-,TRBV3-1,-,TRBJ2-7
TGTGCCAGCACCTGGACAGGGACGTATGGCTACACCTTC,CASTWTGTYGYTF,few,TRBV2,TRBD1,TRBJ1-2
TGTGCCAGCAGTTACCATCTCTTAAGCTCCTACGAGCAGTACTTC,CASSYHLLSSYEQYF,-,TRBV6-6,-,TRBJ2-7
TGTGCCAGCAGTTACGGGACACTACTCGACTATGGCTACACCTTC,CASSYGTLLDYGYTF,-,TRBV6-6,-,TRBJ1-2
TGTGCCAGCACCCTAGCGGGGGGGGCCTACAATGAGCAGTTCTTC,CASTLAGGAYNEQFF,-,TRBV12-3/TRBV12-4,TRBD2,TRBJ2-1